This entry lists 27 T cell receptor beta chains sequenced from one sample in a study of STAT5B mutations in CD4+ large granular lymphocyte leukemia. The repertoire was sequenced with immunoSEQ multiplex PCR; TCRdb's copy has only in-frame clones and lacks some. The sample has around 20,000 clones, about four fifths seen once. Source material: CD4+ T cells from blood buffy coats. Source of these receptors: a human donor in good health.

The chain combines TRBV11-2 with TRBJ1-6; D is undetermined. V was shortened by 1 base and J by 6 bases, with 16 bases between the two germline ends. CDR3 length: 17 amino acids. From germline, CDR1 is SGHAT and CDR2 FQNNGV. DNA for the CDR3: TGTGCCAGCAGCTTAGCCTCTTGGGGAGGGCTTAATTCACCCCTCCACTTT. Protein: CASSLASWGGLNSPLHF. Full variable domain (missing parts from reference TRBV11-2 and TRBJ1-6): EAGVAQSPRYKIIEKRQSVAFWCNPISGHATLYWYQQILGQGPKLLIQFQNNGVVDDSQLPKDRFSAERLKGVDSTLKIQPAKLEDSAVYLCASSLASWGGLNSPLHFGNGTRLTVT.

The V gene is TRBV5-1, the J gene TRBJ2-3; unclear D gene. This CDR3 is 13 amino acids long. Germline values: CDR1 SGHRS, CDR2 YFSETQ. The V end lost 1 base, the J end lost 4 bases, and 7 bases lay between the germline ends. In DNA, the CDR3 is TGCGCCAGCAGCTTGCCCTGGTCAGATACGCAGTATTTT. Its protein product is CASSLPWSDTQYF.

This clone was counted once. J is TRBJ2-2 and V is TRBV11-3; the D is unclear. The CDR3 totals 13 residues. The V gene lost 5 bases and the J gene lost 3 bases, with 7 bases spanning the gap. The germline V gene encodes CDR1 SGHNT and CDR2 YENEEA. The CDR3 DNA reads as TGTGCCAGCAGCCTCCCCGACACCGGGGAGCTGTTTTTT. Residues: CASSLPDTGELFF. Full variable domain (remainder filled in from reference TRBV11-3 and TRBJ2-2): EAGVVQSPRYKIIEKKQPVAFWCNPISGHNTLYWYLQNLGQGPELLIRYENEEAVDDSQLPKDRFSAERLKGVDSTLKIQPAELGDSAVYLCASSLPDTGELFFGEGSRLTVL.

This clone was picked up one time. The rearrangement links TRBV29-1 to TRBJ1-1; 8 bases line up with TRBD1. Germline CDR1 and CDR2: SQVTM and ANQGSEA. Losses at the gene ends were 2 bases for V and 8 bases for J; bases not matched to a gene: 16. The CDR3 extends over 16 amino acids. CDR3 DNA sequence: TGCAGCGTTGAAAAGGGACAGGTCGAAATAAAACCCGAAGCTTTCTTT. This encodes CSVEKGQVEIKPEAFF. Full variable domain (remainder filled in from reference TRBV29-1 and TRBJ1-1): SAVISQKPSRDICQRGTSLTIQCQVDSQVTMMFWYRQQPGQSLTLIATANQGSEATYESGFVIDKFPISRPNLTFSTLTVSNMSPEDSSIYLCSVEKGQVEIKPEAFFGQGTRLTVV.

This chain joins TRBV5-4 and TRBJ2-7; TRBD1 matches 9 bases. In germline, CDR1 is SGHNT, CDR2 YYREEE (reference sequence). J was trimmed by 6 bases and V by 0 bases; bases with no gene match: 4. The CDR3 is 14 amino acids. DNA for the CDR3: TGTGCCAGCAGCTTGGACAGGGGGCCCTCCGAGCAGTACTTC. Translation gives CASSLDRGPSEQYF.

The chain carries TRBV9 and TRBJ2-7, with 7 bases identical to TRBD2. The germline V gene has CDR1 SGDLS and CDR2 YYNGEE. Germline trimming cut 3 bases from V and 2 bases from J; bases unmatched to any gene: 5. This CDR3 comprises 14 residues. The CDR3 here is CASSATGTTYEQYF. The DNA for the CDR3 is TGTGCCAGCAGCGCCACCGGGACTACCTACGAGCAGTACTTC.

This clone showed up just a few times. V usage is TRBV7-9 and J usage is TRBJ1-6, with 9 bases that match TRBD1. Germline trimming cut 11 bases from V and 10 bases from J; bases unmatched to any gene: 12. From germline, CDR1 is SEHNR and CDR2 FQNEAQ (reference sequence). This CDR3 has 14 amino acids. The CDR3 DNA is TGTGCCGTGCCTCACGGGACAGGGTACTCACCCCTCCACTTT. Translated, it gives CAVPHGTGYSPLHF.

The chain has TRBV6-5 and TRBJ2-7; D uncertain. Germline CDR1 is MNHEY and CDR2 is SVGAGI. This CDR3 comprises 13 residues. Trimming cost V 7 bases and J 5 bases, with 15 bases left between them. The DNA for the CDR3 is TGTGCCAGCACCGAAGGCACCCACAACGAGCAGTACTTC. Translating gives CASTEGTHNEQYF.

The chain is built from TRBV6-5 and TRBJ2-1, with D uncertain. Deletions cut 2 bases from V and 5 bases from J, with 13 bases between. The CDR3 consists of 15 residues. CDR1 and CDR2 from the germline V gene are MNHEY and SVGAGI. CDR3 DNA: TGTGCCAGCAGTTACCAAGCAAATGCGGACAATGAGCAGTTCTTC. Amino acid sequence: CASSYQANADNEQFF.

The chain recombines TRBV28 with TRBJ2-7, with D unresolved. From germline, CDR1 is MDHEN and CDR2 SYDVKM. V was cut by 1 base and J by 5 bases, with 6 bases left in between. The CDR3 is 12 amino acids. This chain's CDR3 is CASSLLVHEQYF. In DNA form, the CDR3 reads TGTGCCAGCAGTTTATTGGTACACGAGCAGTACTTC.

The chain links TRBV7-2 to TRBJ1-1; D might be TRBD1 (5 bases). V was shortened by 1 base and J by 6 bases, with 12 bases between the two germline ends. The CDR3 loop spans 14 amino acids. Per germline, CDR1 SGHTA and CDR2 FQGNSA. The CDR3 loop is CASSLVGGRAEAFF. As DNA, the CDR3 is TGTGCCAGCAGCTTAGTCGGGGGTAGGGCTGAAGCTTTCTTT.

The chain recombines TRBV28 with TRBJ2-3, with a weak D call TRBD1 (5 bases). This CDR3 comprises 18 residues. Looked up from germline, CDR1 is MDHEN and CDR2 is SYDVKM. V lost 6 bases, J lost 0 bases, and 22 bases lay in between. The CDR3 sequence is CASRPNWGAGTSTDTQYF. The CDR3 DNA follows: TGTGCCAGCAGGCCCAATTGGGGCGCCGGAACTAGCACAGATACGCAGTATTTT.

This clone showed up just once. J is TRBJ2-2 and V is TRBV7-2; 9 positions agree with TRBD2. V lost 1 base, J lost 1 base, and 7 bases stayed unmatched. The germline CDR1 and CDR2 sequences are SGHTA and FQGNSA. This CDR3 comprises 18 residues. The CDR3 region is CASSLVGSGRGNTGELFF. The CDR3 nucleotides are TGTGCCAGCAGCTTAGTGGGTAGCGGGAGAGGGAACACCGGGGAGCTGTTTTTT.

There are a few counts of this clone. The chain couples TRBV10-3 to TRBJ2-7, with D hard to call. V was cut by 7 bases and J by 0 bases, with 13 bases left in between. This CDR3 is built from 14 residues. CDR1 is ENHRY, CDR2 SYGVKD, per germline. The CDR3 reads CAIKTTLSSYEQYF. The DNA for the CDR3 is TGTGCCATCAAAACGACCTTAAGCTCCTACGAGCAGTACTTC.

In this sample, this clone turned up a few times. V is TRBV4-2 and J is TRBJ2-5; TRBD2 is a possible D gene (6 bases). The CDR3 has 14 residues. The V end was cut by 2 bases, the J end by 1 base, with 8 bases between. Germline V gene lookup returns CDR1 LGHNA and CDR2 YNFKEQ. The chain's CDR3 is CASSQKAGQETQYF. The DNA of the CDR3 is TGTGCCAGCAGCCAAAAAGCGGGCCAAGAGACCCAGTACTTC.

CDR3 DNA sequence: TGTGCCAGCAGTTTAGCCGGCGGGGGGAAAGCGAACACCGGGGAGCTGTTTTTT. Translated: CASSLAGGGKANTGELFF. The rearrangement links TRBV28 to TRBJ2-2; 8 positions match TRBD2. The CDR3 length is 18 residues. CDR1 and CDR2 from the germline V gene are MDHEN and SYDVKM. V gave up 2 bases and J gave up 0 bases; unmatched junction bases: 8.

The V call is TRBV11-2, the J call TRBJ2-2; D is perhaps TRBD1 or TRBD2 (5 bases each). Trimming removed 5 bases from V and 6 bases from J, with 13 bases in between. Germline V gene data show CDR1 as SGHAT and CDR2 as FQNNGV. The CDR3 is made up of 14 amino acids. CDR3 sequence: CASSLGRGAGELFF. DNA for the CDR3: TGTGCCAGCAGCCTAGGGAGAGGGGCCGGGGAGCTGTTTTTT.

This chain connects TRBV27 to TRBJ2-5; 8 nucleotides match TRBD1. Germline assignment: CDR1 MNHEY and CDR2 SMNVEV (reference sequence). The CDR3 covers 14 residues. The junction had 11 bases not matched to a gene; V was cut back by 5 bases and J by 9 bases. Here the CDR3 DNA reads TGTGCCAGCAGTCCTCGGGCAGGGGGCGCGGCCCAGTACTTC. This translates into CASSPRAGGAAQYF.

The V and J genes are TRBV6-5 and TRBJ2-3, with D unclear. The CDR3 loop spans 14 amino acids. Trimming pared 3 bases from V and 0 bases from J, leaving 7 bases between. Germline V lookup: CDR1 MNHEY, CDR2 SVGAGI. The CDR3: CASSYFASTDTQYF. The CDR3, as DNA: TGTGCCAGCAGTTATTTTGCGAGCACAGATACGCAGTATTTT.

Written as DNA, the CDR3 is TGTGCCAGCAGTGAAATGACTAGCACAGATACGCAGTATTTT. Protein product: CASSEMTSTDTQYF. The chain has TRBV2 and TRBJ2-3; D call uncertain. Germline V gene sequence: CDR1 SNHLY, CDR2 FYNNEI. Trimming took off 2 bases at V and 0 bases at J, with 6 bases between the two ends. The CDR3 runs to 14 residues.

This chain joins TRBV18 and TRBJ1-2; the D is unclear. The germline gives CDR1 KGHSH, CDR2 LQKENI. The germline V and J ends were trimmed by 5 bases and 3 bases, with 13 bases remaining between them. The CDR3 runs 14 residues. The CDR3 reads CASSRFAEYYGYTF. CDR3 DNA sequence: TGTGCCAGCTCAAGGTTCGCGGAATACTATGGCTACACCTTC.

V gene TRBV28 combines with J gene TRBJ1-5; no clear D. Germline CDR1 is MDHEN and CDR2 is SYDVKM. This CDR3 has 16 amino acids. V shed 7 bases and J shed 0 bases, with 16 bases lying between them. CDR3 nucleotides: TGTGCCAGCACTCCCACTGCGGGGTATAGCAATCAGCCCCAGCATTTT. This gives the protein CASTPTAGYSNQPQHF.

The chain carries TRBV14 and TRBJ2-5, with 8 positions matching TRBD2. This CDR3 region has 15 residues. Germline CDR1 reads SGHDN; CDR2 reads FVKESK. Trimming took 4 bases from V and 4 from J; bases not matched to a gene: 8. The CDR3 is CASSRIGAGVETQYF. Here the CDR3 DNA reads TGTGCCAGCAGCCGTATTGGAGCGGGAGTAGAGACCCAGTACTTC.

The sample holds one count of this clone. The genes are TRBV6-5 and TRBJ2-5, with a possible D match to TRBD2 (6 bases). Germline V lookup: CDR1 MNHEY, CDR2 SVGAGI. CDR3 length: 15 amino acids. V gave up 6 bases and J gave up 4 bases, with 18 bases separating them. This chain's CDR3 is CASREPGRQGETQYF. In DNA, the CDR3 is TGTGCCAGCAGAGAGCCGGGGAGGCAAGGAGAGACCCAGTACTTC.

This sequence joins TRBV30 and TRBJ2-5; weak D call: TRBD2 (6 bases). The J call is uncertain, as TRBJ2-7 better fits the DNA end. The CDR3 consists of 14 residues. Looked up from germline, CDR1 is GTSNPN and CDR2 is SVGIG (reference sequence). DNA for the CDR3: TGTGCCTGGAAGAGAGTCTCCGGGGGATACGAGCAGTACTTC. Translation: CAWKRVSGGYEQYF.

This chain connects TRBV21-1 to TRBJ2-6; the table's D gene call, TRBD1, was not cross checked with the DNA. TRBV21-1 is an annotated pseudogene. CDR3 length equals 21 residues. CDR3 sequence (DNA): TGTGCCAGCAGCAAATACACCACCGGGACAGGGCTAGACTTAGGGGCCAACGTCCTGACTTTC. This sequence encodes CASSKYTTGTGLDLGANVLTF.

This clone was detected only a few times. V gene TRBV10-3 combines with J gene TRBJ2-5; no clear D. Germline CDR1 is ENHRY and CDR2 is SYGVKD. The CDR3 consists of 12 residues. Trimming took 0 bases from V and 6 from J, leaving 5 bases between them. The CDR3 nucleotides read TGTGCCATCAGTGAGTCGAGGAAGACCCAGTACTTC. This codes for CAISESRKTQYF.